Listed below are T cell receptor beta chains from one sample, sequenced in a study of T cells after yellow fever vaccination. TCRdb used MiXCR to reprocess the 5' RACE reads, holding one entry per CDR3 protein. Of 300,000 to 400,000 distinct CDR3 sequences in the sample, 8.7% are singletons; the top ten hold over 15%. Sequenced here: PBMCs, sampled on the day of the first yellow fever vaccination. These receptor sequences come from a man younger than 35 who received the YFV17D yellow fever vaccine. Each CDR3 is given with its conserved first and last residue. The D gene is left open where the match is weak. Part of the rows lack a size; the others show once, few, many or a class for expanded clones.

V	size	length	D	J	CDR3	DNA
TRBV7-9	many	17	.	TRBJ2-1	CASSSLLGTPTYNEQFF	TGTGCCAGCAGCTCCCTATTGGGGACACCGACCTACAATGAGCAGTTCTTC
TRBV20-1	few	14	.	TRBJ1-4	CSARDPRAGEKLFF	TGCAGTGCTAGAGATCCCAGGGCGGGTGAAAAACTGTTTTTT
TRBV20-1	few	13	.	TRBJ1-5	CSAREGSAQPQHF	TGCAGTGCTAGAGAGGGGTCGGCTCAGCCCCAGCATTTT
TRBV7-2	few	15	.	TRBJ2-7	CASSLAGGATYEQYF	TGTGCCAGCAGCTTAGCGGGAGGAGCTACCTACGAGCAGTACTTC
TRBV12-3/TRBV12-4	few	15	TRBD2	TRBJ2-1	CASHFVAGGLGEQFF	TGTGCCAGCCACTTTGTAGCGGGGGGGCTCGGTGAGCAGTTCTTC
TRBV19	few	14	.	TRBJ2-1	CASSHSSSYNEQFF	TGTGCCAGTAGCCACTCGAGCTCCTACAATGAGCAGTTCTTC
TRBV15	few	15	.	TRBJ2-5	CATSREGRQGGTQYF	TGTGCCACCAGCAGAGAGGGACGGCAGGGCGGGACCCAGTACTTC
TRBV12-3/TRBV12-4	few	13	.	TRBJ1-1	CASSLSMGRTAFF	TGTGCCAGCAGCCTTAGCATGGGCAGGACAGCTTTCTTT
TRBV11-1	few	18	TRBD2	TRBJ2-3	CASSLRLAGAQVTDTQYF	TGTGCCAGCAGCTTACGGCTAGCGGGGGCCCAAGTCACAGATACGCAGTATTTT
TRBV30	.	18	TRBD1	TRBJ1-5	CAWSVRGGRGSSNQPQHF	TGTGCCTGGAGTGTACGAGGGGGCCGAGGGTCGAGCAATCAGCCCCAGCATTTT
TRBV29-1	.	15	TRBD1	TRBJ1-4	CSVVVPDRTNEKLFF	TGCAGCGTTGTAGTTCCGGACAGGACTAATGAAAAACTGTTTTTT
TRBV5-1	few	14	.	TRBJ1-6	CASRSTDNLSPLHF	TGCGCCAGCAGATCGACAGATAATCTCTCACCCCTCCACTTT
TRBV18	many	15	.	TRBJ2-1	CASSPAVGYNNEQFF	TGTGCCAGCTCCCCCGCCGTCGGATACAACAATGAGCAGTTCTTC
TRBV7-6	many	15	.	TRBJ2-1	CASSSYQGRNNEQFF	TGTGCCAGCAGCTCGTACCAGGGGAGGAACAATGAGCAGTTCTTC
TRBV20-1	.	15	TRBD1	TRBJ2-2	CSADRGRGNTGELFF	TGCAGTGCCGACAGGGGGCGAGGAAACACCGGGGAGCTGTTTTTT
TRBV9	.	16	TRBD2	TRBJ2-4	CASSLGGVWGKNIQYF	TGTGCCAGCAGCCTTGGGGGGGTTTGGGGCAAAAACATTCAGTACTTC
TRBV19	many	14	TRBD1	TRBJ1-2	CASGGTGGIYGYTF	TGTGCCAGTGGCGGGACAGGGGGTATCTATGGCTACACCTTC
TRBV20-1	.	14	TRBD2	TRBJ2-7	CSVLATGGSYEQYF	TGCAGTGTCCTCGCGACGGGGGGTTCCTACGAGCAGTACTTC
TRBV2	.	14	.	TRBJ2-1	CASSEGSSHDEQFF	TGTGCCAGCAGTGAAGGTTCCTCCCATGATGAGCAGTTCTTC
TRBV27	many	13	TRBD1	TRBJ2-7	CASWTGSSYEQYF	TGTGCCAGTTGGACAGGTAGCTCCTACGAGCAGTACTTC
TRBV20-1	.	14	.	TRBJ1-2	CSARPQRENYGYTF	TGCAGTGCTAGACCCCAGAGAGAAAACTATGGCTACACCTTC
TRBV5-1	few	15	TRBD1	TRBJ2-7	CASSFAGQVSYEQYF	TGCGCCAGCAGCTTCGCGGGACAGGTCTCCTACGAGCAGTACTTC
TRBV6-2/TRBV6-3	.	17	TRBD2	TRBJ2-2	CASSPGAGVGYTGELFF	TGTGCCAGCAGTCCCGGCGCGGGGGTAGGATACACCGGGGAGCTGTTTTTT
TRBV5-1	few	14	.	TRBJ1-4	CASSFQGSNEKLFF	TGCGCCAGCAGCTTCCAGGGGTCTAATGAAAAACTGTTTTTT
TRBV20-1	.	14	TRBD1	TRBJ1-5	CSARDGTAHQPQHF	TGCAGTGCTAGAGATGGGACAGCTCATCAGCCCCAGCATTTT
TRBV3-1	few	16	TRBD2	TRBJ2-3	CASSQGGGTSMDTQYF	TGTGCCAGCAGCCAAGGGGGCGGGACTAGCATGGATACGCAGTATTTT
TRBV5-1	many	16	TRBD1	TRBJ2-5	CASSTQGQGATKTQYF	TGCGCCAGCAGCACACAGGGACAGGGGGCCACGAAGACCCAGTACTTC
TRBV4-3	.	13	.	TRBJ2-1	CASSQDIYNEQFF	TGCGCCAGCAGCCAAGATATATACAATGAGCAGTTCTTC
TRBV9	.	17	.	TRBJ2-5	CASSPNAVVAVGETQYF	TGTGCCAGCAGCCCGAACGCCGTAGTCGCGGTTGGAGAGACCCAGTACTTC